The entry below gives a single T cell receptor beta chain sequence along with its context. The CDR3 loop spans 13 amino acids. V trimming: 11 bases; J trimming: 1 base; junction bases outside the gene matches: 5. Germline CDR1 LNHDA, CDR2 SQIVND (reference sequence). The data originate from a study of shared clonotypes between healthy human individuals. TCRdb's table, derived via immunoSEQ multiplex PCR, lists solely in-frame clones and lacks some. The sample yields 2 million to 2.5 million clones, 93% seen once. The J gene is TRBJ2-3, the V gene TRBV19, with TRBD2 identical over 8 bases. The sequenced sample consisted of naive CD4+ T cells from PBMCs. Subset noted: CD45RA+ positively selected. The TCR originated in a man between 18 and 35 years old in good health. Some clones in this sample may be carry-over from other donors' samples. CDR3 in amino acids: CASGGPRTDTQYF. The CDR3 coding sequence is TGTGCCTCGGGAGGGCCCCGCACAGATACGCAGTATTTT.